These T cell receptor beta chains were read from a single sample in a study of cytomegalovirus exposure and HLA in healthy donors. Repertoires were generated with immunoSEQ multiplex PCR, while TCRdb's copy carries only in-frame clones and drops some. The data hold 200,000 or so clones, with 75% to 85% observed a single time. The source material was PBMCs. The source of these receptors is a woman between 18 and 30 years old in good health and CMV-seropositive. CDR3s include the opening cysteine and the closing phenylalanine or tryptophan. The order of the fields is J gene, D gene, V gene, clone size, CDR3 DNA, CDR3 protein. The D gene is left open where the match is weak. A row's size may be missing; if present it is once, few, many or a size class.

j_gene: TRBJ2-1; d_gene: TRBD2; v_gene: TRBV12-5; abundance: few; CDR3nt: TGTGCTAGTGGTTACCGTAGCGCGGGAGCCTACAATGAGCAGTTCTTC; CDR3aa: CASGYRSAGAYNEQFF
j_gene: TRBJ2-7; d_gene: NA; v_gene: TRBV10-3; abundance: NA; CDR3nt: TGTGCCATCAGTGACGCAGGCCGCTCCTACGAGCAGTACTTC; CDR3aa: CAISDAGRSYEQYF
j_gene: TRBJ1-1; d_gene: NA; v_gene: TRBV4-1; abundance: NA; CDR3nt: TGCGCCAGCAGATTAAATGCGCAAGGGGGCACTGAAGCTTTCTTT; CDR3aa: CASRLNAQGGTEAFF
j_gene: TRBJ1-1; d_gene: NA; v_gene: TRBV5-6; abundance: NA; CDR3nt: TGTGCCAGCAGCTTGGAGGGGCCGGGTAGAGCTTTCTTT; CDR3aa: CASSLEGPGRAFF
j_gene: TRBJ1-2; d_gene: NA; v_gene: TRBV4-3; abundance: NA; CDR3nt: TGCGCCAGCAGCCAAGATTACGGGGGCTATGGCTACACCTTC; CDR3aa: CASSQDYGGYGYTF
j_gene: TRBJ2-2; d_gene: TRBD1; v_gene: TRBV6-4; abundance: few; CDR3nt: TGTGCCAGCAGTACCGGGACAGGGGGCACCGGGGAGCTGTTTTTT; CDR3aa: CASSTGTGGTGELFF
j_gene: TRBJ1-6; d_gene: NA; v_gene: TRBV7-2; abundance: few; CDR3nt: TGTGCCAGCAGCAGGCCACGGGGGGGTTTTTCTAATTCACCCCTCCACTTT; CDR3aa: CASSRPRGGFSNSPLHF
j_gene: TRBJ1-2; d_gene: TRBD1; v_gene: TRBV6-1; abundance: few; CDR3nt: TGTGCCAGCAGACGACAGGGGGCGGCCCTTGGCTACACCTTC; CDR3aa: CASRRQGAALGYTF
j_gene: TRBJ1-1; d_gene: NA; v_gene: TRBV28; abundance: NA; CDR3nt: TGTGCCAGCAGGCGCGGAGGCATGAACACTGAAGCTTTCTTT; CDR3aa: CASRRGGMNTEAFF
j_gene: TRBJ2-7; d_gene: TRBD1; v_gene: TRBV5-1; abundance: once; CDR3nt: TGCGCCAGCAGCCTAACAGGGACAGGGGATACCTACGAGCAGTACTTC; CDR3aa: CASSLTGTGDTYEQYF
j_gene: TRBJ2-1; d_gene: TRBD2; v_gene: TRBV7-9; abundance: NA; CDR3nt: TGTGCCAGCAGCTTGCTAGCGGGGAAATACAATGAGCAGTTCTTC; CDR3aa: CASSLLAGKYNEQFF
j_gene: TRBJ2-5; d_gene: NA; v_gene: TRBV30; abundance: NA; CDR3nt: TGTGCCTGGAGGGTCAGTGGGATGAACGGGGCCCAGTACTTC; CDR3aa: CAWRVSGMNGAQYF
j_gene: TRBJ2-7; d_gene: TRBD2; v_gene: TRBV9; abundance: once; CDR3nt: TGTGCCAGCAGCCCAGAGGGCGGGGGGCTTGACGAGCAGTACTTC; CDR3aa: CASSPEGGGLDEQYF
j_gene: TRBJ1-5; d_gene: NA; v_gene: TRBV4-3; abundance: few; CDR3nt: TGCGCCAGCAGCCAAGATTGGGGGGAAGGAAATCAGCCCCAGCATTTT; CDR3aa: CASSQDWGEGNQPQHF
j_gene: TRBJ1-1; d_gene: NA; v_gene: TRBV11-3; abundance: NA; CDR3nt: TGTGCCAGCACCCCTCAACTCGGCACTGAAGCTTTCTTT; CDR3aa: CASTPQLGTEAFF
j_gene: TRBJ1-5; d_gene: TRBD1; v_gene: TRBV28; abundance: NA; CDR3nt: TGTGCCAGCACGACAGGGTTAGTGCTAAATCAGCCCCAGCATTTT; CDR3aa: CASTTGLVLNQPQHF
j_gene: TRBJ2-7; d_gene: TRBD1; v_gene: TRBV5-1; abundance: NA; CDR3nt: TGCGCCAGCAGCAAGGACAGGTTGCTTAGCGAGCAGTACTTC; CDR3aa: CASSKDRLLSEQYF
j_gene: TRBJ1-3; d_gene: NA; v_gene: TRBV19; abundance: NA; CDR3nt: TGTGCCAGTAGGGACGGGAGCTCTGGAAACACCATATATTTT; CDR3aa: CASRDGSSGNTIYF
j_gene: TRBJ2-1; d_gene: TRBD1; v_gene: TRBV11-2; abundance: once; CDR3nt: TGTGCCAGCAGCTTAGGGACAGGGGGCCCCTACAATGAGCAGTTCTTC; CDR3aa: CASSLGTGGPYNEQFF
j_gene: TRBJ2-5; d_gene: NA; v_gene: TRBV18; abundance: NA; CDR3nt: TGTGCCAGCTCACCACCGAGTATGGAGACCCAGTACTTC; CDR3aa: CASSPPSMETQYF
j_gene: TRBJ2-5; d_gene: TRBD1; v_gene: TRBV5-1; abundance: NA; CDR3nt: TGCGCCAGCAGCTTGACAGGGGGCCAAGAGACCCAGTACTTC; CDR3aa: CASSLTGGQETQYF
j_gene: TRBJ2-5; d_gene: TRBD1; v_gene: TRBV7-9; abundance: once; CDR3nt: TGTGCCAGCAGCCCAGAGACAGGGCCGGGACAAGAGACCCAGTACTTC; CDR3aa: CASSPETGPGQETQYF
j_gene: TRBJ2-2; d_gene: NA; v_gene: TRBV7-9; abundance: NA; CDR3nt: TGTGCCAGCAGCTTAGCCGGGAGACTTGGGGAGCTGTTTTTT; CDR3aa: CASSLAGRLGELFF
j_gene: TRBJ2-2; d_gene: NA; v_gene: TRBV7-3; abundance: NA; CDR3nt: TGTGCCAGCAGCTCAGGGGGGACGAACACCGGGGAGCTGTTTTTT; CDR3aa: CASSSGGTNTGELFF
j_gene: TRBJ2-1; d_gene: NA; v_gene: TRBV4-1; abundance: NA; CDR3nt: TGCGCCAGCAGCCAAAAATCAGGCGCAAATGAGCAGTTCTTC; CDR3aa: CASSQKSGANEQFF